This T cell receptor beta chain came from a study of regulatory T cells in long-lasting Graves disease. Building of the TCR beta libraries involved iRepertoire HTBI primers and Arm-PCR of CDR3 regions. TCRdb redid the calling of the multiplex PCR reads with MiXCR, one entry per CDR3 protein. The sample holds 550,000 to 600,000 distinct CDR3 sequences; more than 15% are singletons and the top ten take around 13%. Sample time point: newly diagnosed GD, antithyroid drugs for less than 3 months. Researchers made the TCR library from RNA that was extracted from PBMCs. Germline V lookup: CDR1 MNHEY, CDR2 SMNVEV (reference sequence). The ends lost 4 bases at V and 6 bases at J; junction bases unmatched: 9. The CDR3 extends over 14 amino acids. These sequences were also reported in another study, on T cells in Graves' hyperthyroidism and ophthalmopathy. From that paper: Graves' hyperthyroidism was deemed stable absent ophthalmopathy progression within 18 months.

This TCR was sampled from a man aged 18 to 35 with Graves disease. V and J are TRBV27 and TRBJ2-7; TRBD1 agrees at 7 bases. Source: peripheral blood mononuclear cells (PBMCs), taken at new diagnosis, from a patient treated with antithyroid drugs. The CDR3 nucleotides read TGTGCCAGCAGTTCCCATGACAGGGTATCCGAGCAGTACTTC. Its protein product is CASSSHDRVSEQYF.